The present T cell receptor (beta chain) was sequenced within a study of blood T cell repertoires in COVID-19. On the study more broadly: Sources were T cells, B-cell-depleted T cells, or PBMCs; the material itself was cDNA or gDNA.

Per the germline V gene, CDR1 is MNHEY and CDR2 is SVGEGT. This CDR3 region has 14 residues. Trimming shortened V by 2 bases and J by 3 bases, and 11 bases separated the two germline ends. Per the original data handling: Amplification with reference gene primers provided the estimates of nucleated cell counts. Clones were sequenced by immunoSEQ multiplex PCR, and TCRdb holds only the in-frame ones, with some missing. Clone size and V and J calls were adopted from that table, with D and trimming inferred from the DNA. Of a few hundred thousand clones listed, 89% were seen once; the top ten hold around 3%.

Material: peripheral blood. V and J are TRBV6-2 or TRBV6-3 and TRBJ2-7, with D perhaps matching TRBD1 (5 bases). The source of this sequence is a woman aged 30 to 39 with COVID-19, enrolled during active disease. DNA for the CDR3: TGTGCCAGCAGTTACCCCACAGGCCGCTACGAGCAGTACTTC. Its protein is CASSYPTGRYEQYF.